These T cell receptor beta chains were read from a single sample in a study of blood T cells in healthy people across ages. TCRdb passed the 5' RACE reads through MiXCR, listing each CDR3 protein once. Altogether around 870,000 distinct CDR3 sequences are present, 29% being singletons, with the ten largest covering around 15%. The sequencing sample was made of blood. Receptors were obtained from a woman older than 75 in good health. Both conserved end residues are part of each CDR3. Each record gives: D gene, J gene, clone size, V gene, CDR3 DNA, CDR3 protein. A D gene is named only where the DNA matches it firmly. Part of the rows lack a size; the others show once, few, many or a class for expanded clones.

D gene: TRBD1; J gene: TRBJ2-7; clone size: -; V gene: TRBV7-2; CDR3 DNA: TGTGCCAGCAGCTTCGTATCGGGACAGGGCTTTTACGAGCAGTACTTC; CDR3 protein: CASSFVSGQGFYEQYF
D gene: TRBD2; J gene: TRBJ2-2; clone size: few; V gene: TRBV25-1; CDR3 DNA: TGTGCCAGCAGTAGGACTAGCGGGGACACCGGGGAGCTGTTTTTT; CDR3 protein: CASSRTSGDTGELFF
D gene: -; J gene: TRBJ2-2; clone size: -; V gene: TRBV5-1; CDR3 DNA: TGCGCCAGCAGCTTTGGCAAGGGAGGCGCCGGGGAGCTGTTTTTT; CDR3 protein: CASSFGKGGAGELFF
D gene: -; J gene: TRBJ1-1; clone size: -; V gene: TRBV14; CDR3 DNA: TGTGCCAGCAGCAAGTGGGGGGCGGACACTGAAGCTTTCTTT; CDR3 protein: CASSKWGADTEAFF
D gene: -; J gene: TRBJ1-5; clone size: many; V gene: TRBV15; CDR3 DNA: TGTGCCACCAGCAGAGATGGCGATCAGCCCCAGCATTTT; CDR3 protein: CATSRDGDQPQHF
D gene: -; J gene: TRBJ2-7; clone size: many; V gene: TRBV6-5; CDR3 DNA: TGTGCCAGCAGTCCCAGACAGAACTACGAGCAGTACTTC; CDR3 protein: CASSPRQNYEQYF
D gene: TRBD2; J gene: TRBJ2-5; clone size: -; V gene: TRBV19; CDR3 DNA: TGTGCCAGTAGTGTCGGACTAGCGAAGACCCAGTACTTC; CDR3 protein: CASSVGLAKTQYF
D gene: -; J gene: TRBJ1-1; clone size: -; V gene: TRBV11-2; CDR3 DNA: TGTGCCAGCAGCACGGGACATAGGAACACTGAAGCTTTCTTT; CDR3 protein: CASSTGHRNTEAFF
D gene: TRBD2; J gene: TRBJ2-3; clone size: -; V gene: TRBV7-2; CDR3 DNA: TGTGCCAGCAGCTTATTTGCGGGAGGGGAAGATACGCAGTATTTT; CDR3 protein: CASSLFAGGEDTQYF
D gene: -; J gene: TRBJ1-1; clone size: many; V gene: TRBV20-1; CDR3 DNA: TGCAGTGGGACAGACCTGAACACTGAAGCTTTCTTT; CDR3 protein: CSGTDLNTEAFF
D gene: -; J gene: TRBJ2-4; clone size: many; V gene: TRBV30; CDR3 DNA: TGTGCCTGGACCCCTGGACAGTTCGGCAGTCAGTACTTC; CDR3 protein: CAWTPGQFGSQYF
D gene: -; J gene: TRBJ2-7; clone size: many; V gene: TRBV6-2/TRBV6-3; CDR3 DNA: TGTGCCAGCAGTTTTCCCTACTTCGACACTACCAGCTACGAGCAGTACTTC; CDR3 protein: CASSFPYFDTTSYEQYF
D gene: -; J gene: TRBJ1-1; clone size: -; V gene: TRBV20-1; CDR3 DNA: TGCAGTGCTAAAGACACTGAAGCTTTCTTT; CDR3 protein: CSAKDTEAFF
D gene: -; J gene: TRBJ2-7; clone size: -; V gene: TRBV29-1; CDR3 DNA: TGCAGCGCAGCTGGGGGACAAACCTACGAGCAGTACTTC; CDR3 protein: CSAAGGQTYEQYF
D gene: -; J gene: TRBJ2-1; clone size: many; V gene: TRBV10-1; CDR3 DNA: TGCGCCAGCAGTGAGGACCTAGGCAATGAGCAGTTCTTC; CDR3 protein: CASSEDLGNEQFF
D gene: TRBD1; J gene: TRBJ2-7; clone size: many; V gene: TRBV5-1; CDR3 DNA: TGCGCCAGCAGCTGGGGAGAGGGGGCTACCTACGAGCAGTACTTC; CDR3 protein: CASSWGEGATYEQYF
D gene: TRBD1; J gene: TRBJ1-5; clone size: many; V gene: TRBV20-1; CDR3 DNA: TGCAGTGCCAGACCCGGGACAGGGGGACAGCCCCAGCATTTT; CDR3 protein: CSARPGTGGQPQHF
D gene: -; J gene: TRBJ1-6; clone size: many; V gene: TRBV29-1; CDR3 DNA: TGCAGCGCGCCGTCGACTCCCCGTCAAGCTAGGCCCAAAGGACCCCTCCACTTT; CDR3 protein: CSAPSTPRQARPKGPLHF
D gene: TRBD2; J gene: TRBJ2-1; clone size: many; V gene: TRBV2; CDR3 DNA: TGTGCCAGCATACTAGCGGAATCCTACAATGAGCAGTTCTTC; CDR3 protein: CASILAESYNEQFF
D gene: -; J gene: TRBJ1-4; clone size: many; V gene: TRBV5-5; CDR3 DNA: TGTGCCAGCAGCCATGCTACGGGTGCAACTAATGAAAAACTGTTTTTT; CDR3 protein: CASSHATGATNEKLFF
D gene: -; J gene: TRBJ1-2; clone size: -; V gene: TRBV5-5; CDR3 DNA: TGTGCCAGCAGCTTTGGCGGGGGCGATGGCTACACCTTC; CDR3 protein: CASSFGGGDGYTF
D gene: -; J gene: TRBJ2-3; clone size: many; V gene: TRBV28; CDR3 DNA: TGTGCCAGCAGTTCCCCCGGGACCCAAGGGACAGATACGCAGTATTTT; CDR3 protein: CASSSPGTQGTDTQYF
D gene: -; J gene: TRBJ2-3; clone size: many; V gene: TRBV7-2; CDR3 DNA: TGTGCCAGCAGCTCAATAGCGGCTTCTAGCACAGATACGCAGTATTTT; CDR3 protein: CASSSIAASSTDTQYF
D gene: -; J gene: TRBJ1-1; clone size: -; V gene: TRBV27; CDR3 DNA: TGTGCCAGCAGCCCAGCGTTCGGGAAGAACACTGAAGCTTTCTTT; CDR3 protein: CASSPAFGKNTEAFF
D gene: -; J gene: TRBJ2-1; clone size: many; V gene: TRBV5-1; CDR3 DNA: TGCGCCAGCAGCTTGGAGGGATCGAATGAGCAGTTCTTC; CDR3 protein: CASSLEGSNEQFF
D gene: TRBD2; J gene: TRBJ2-1; clone size: few; V gene: TRBV20-1; CDR3 DNA: TGCAGTGCTAGCTCGGGACTAGCGGGGGGGCCATACAAGAAGACCCAGTTCTTC; CDR3 protein: CSASSGLAGGPYKKTQFF
D gene: -; J gene: TRBJ2-3; clone size: many; V gene: TRBV20-1; CDR3 DNA: TGCAGTGCTAGAGTAGGGTTCGGAGATACGCAGTATTTT; CDR3 protein: CSARVGFGDTQYF
D gene: -; J gene: TRBJ1-1; clone size: few; V gene: TRBV3-1; CDR3 DNA: TGTGCCAGCCGGCTGGCAGGAATGAACACTGAAGCTTTCTTT; CDR3 protein: CASRLAGMNTEAFF
D gene: -; J gene: TRBJ2-7; clone size: once; V gene: TRBV5-6; CDR3 DNA: TGTGCCAGCAGCTCCACCAAGTCCGAACGGGGGGAGCAGTACTTC; CDR3 protein: CASSSTKSERGEQYF
D gene: -; J gene: TRBJ1-2; clone size: -; V gene: TRBV29-1; CDR3 DNA: TGCAGCGTTGTAGTCCCAGGGACATTCTATGGCTACACCTTC; CDR3 protein: CSVVVPGTFYGYTF
D gene: TRBD1; J gene: TRBJ1-2; clone size: few; V gene: TRBV5-5; CDR3 DNA: TGTGCCAGCAGCCGTTCAACAGGAACACGACAGGGGGTACATGGCTACACCTTC; CDR3 protein: CASSRSTGTRQGVHGYTF
D gene: TRBD1; J gene: TRBJ1-1; clone size: -; V gene: TRBV5-1; CDR3 DNA: TGCGCCAGCAGCGTATCCGGGACAGGGGGTTCTTTCTTT; CDR3 protein: CASSVSGTGGSFF
D gene: -; J gene: TRBJ1-2; clone size: many; V gene: TRBV12-3/TRBV12-4; CDR3 DNA: TGTGCCAGCAATTCCAGGGACGGCTATGGCTACACCTTC; CDR3 protein: CASNSRDGYGYTF
D gene: TRBD2; J gene: TRBJ2-5; clone size: -; V gene: TRBV4-2; CDR3 DNA: TGTGCCAGCAGGGGACTAGCGGGGACAAGCGAGAAAGAGACCCAGTACTTC; CDR3 protein: CASRGLAGTSEKETQYF
D gene: -; J gene: TRBJ2-3; clone size: -; V gene: TRBV14; CDR3 DNA: TGTGCCAGCAGCCAAGTAGTGAAGGGCACAGATACGCAGTATTTT; CDR3 protein: CASSQVVKGTDTQYF
D gene: TRBD2; J gene: TRBJ2-1; clone size: few; V gene: TRBV6-5; CDR3 DNA: TGTGCCAGCAGTTACTCCCCCCGAACGACTAGCAATGGGCAGTTCTTC; CDR3 protein: CASSYSPRTTSNGQFF
D gene: -; J gene: TRBJ2-3; clone size: -; V gene: TRBV6-5; CDR3 DNA: TGTGCCAGCAGTTACTCGATGGTCTACGGAGGAAGTGATACGCAGTATTTT; CDR3 protein: CASSYSMVYGGSDTQYF
D gene: -; J gene: TRBJ2-1; clone size: -; V gene: TRBV12-3/TRBV12-4; CDR3 DNA: TGTGCCAGCGTTCGGACGGCCGACTACAATGAGCAGTTCTTC; CDR3 protein: CASVRTADYNEQFF
D gene: -; J gene: TRBJ2-7; clone size: many; V gene: TRBV7-2; CDR3 DNA: TGTGCCAGCAGCCCAACTAAGTACGAGCAGTACTTC; CDR3 protein: CASSPTKYEQYF
D gene: TRBD1; J gene: TRBJ2-1; clone size: few; V gene: TRBV18; CDR3 DNA: TGTGCCAGCTCAATTTCCAGGGGGCTCAACAATGAGCAGTTCTTC; CDR3 protein: CASSISRGLNNEQFF
D gene: TRBD1; J gene: TRBJ1-1; clone size: -; V gene: TRBV6-6; CDR3 DNA: TGTGCCAGCAGTTACGGGGGACAGGGTGGGAACACTGAAGCTTTCTTT; CDR3 protein: CASSYGGQGGNTEAFF
D gene: -; J gene: TRBJ2-1; clone size: many; V gene: TRBV11-2; CDR3 DNA: TGTGCCAGCAGCTCCAACCCCACAAGGGGGAATGAGCAGTTCTTC; CDR3 protein: CASSSNPTRGNEQFF
D gene: -; J gene: TRBJ2-2; clone size: few; V gene: TRBV6-1; CDR3 DNA: TGTGCCAGCCGCCCGCTGGACAGAAACACCGGGGAGCTGTTTTTT; CDR3 protein: CASRPLDRNTGELFF
D gene: TRBD2; J gene: TRBJ2-3; clone size: -; V gene: TRBV19; CDR3 DNA: TGTGCCAGTAGTATCCGTCCGGGGACCCTAGCGGGGGGTAGAGCTACGCAGTATTTT; CDR3 protein: CASSIRPGTLAGGRATQYF
D gene: TRBD1; J gene: TRBJ1-5; clone size: few; V gene: TRBV12-3/TRBV12-4; CDR3 DNA: TGTGCCAGCAGTTTGGCGACAGGGGGCGGACAGCCCCAGCATTTT; CDR3 protein: CASSLATGGGQPQHF